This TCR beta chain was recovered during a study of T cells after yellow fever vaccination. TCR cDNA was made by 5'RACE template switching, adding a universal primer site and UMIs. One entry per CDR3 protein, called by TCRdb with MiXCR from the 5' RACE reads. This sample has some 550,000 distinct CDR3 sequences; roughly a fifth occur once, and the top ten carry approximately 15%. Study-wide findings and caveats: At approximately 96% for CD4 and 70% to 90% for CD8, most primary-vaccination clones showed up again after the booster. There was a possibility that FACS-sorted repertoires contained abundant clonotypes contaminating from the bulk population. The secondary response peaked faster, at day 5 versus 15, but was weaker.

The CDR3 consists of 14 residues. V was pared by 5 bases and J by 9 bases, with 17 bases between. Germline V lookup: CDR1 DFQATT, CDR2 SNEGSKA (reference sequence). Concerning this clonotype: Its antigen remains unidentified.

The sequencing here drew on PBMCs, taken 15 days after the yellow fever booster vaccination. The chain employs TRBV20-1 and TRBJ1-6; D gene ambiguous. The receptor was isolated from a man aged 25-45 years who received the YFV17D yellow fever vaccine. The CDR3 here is CSARTPNLGSPLHF. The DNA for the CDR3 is TGCAGTGCTCGGACGCCGAACCTAGGTTCACCCCTCCACTTT.